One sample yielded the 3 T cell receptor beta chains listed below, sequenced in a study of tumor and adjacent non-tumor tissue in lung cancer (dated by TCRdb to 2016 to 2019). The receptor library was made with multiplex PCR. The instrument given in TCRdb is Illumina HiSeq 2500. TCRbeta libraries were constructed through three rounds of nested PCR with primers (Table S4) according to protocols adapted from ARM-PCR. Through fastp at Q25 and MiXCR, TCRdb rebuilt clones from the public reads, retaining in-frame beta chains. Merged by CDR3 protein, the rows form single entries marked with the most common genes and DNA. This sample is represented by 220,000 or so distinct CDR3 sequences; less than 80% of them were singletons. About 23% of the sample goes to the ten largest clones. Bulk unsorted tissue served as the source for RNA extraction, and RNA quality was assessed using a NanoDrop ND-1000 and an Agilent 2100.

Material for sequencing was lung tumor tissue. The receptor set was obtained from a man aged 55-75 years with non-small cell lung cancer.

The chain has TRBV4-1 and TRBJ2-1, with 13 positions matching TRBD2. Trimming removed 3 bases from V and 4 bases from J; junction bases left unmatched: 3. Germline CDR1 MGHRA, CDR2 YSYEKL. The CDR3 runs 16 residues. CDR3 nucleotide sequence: TGCGCCAGCAGCCACAGACTAGCGGGGGGATACAATGAGCAGTTCTTC. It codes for CASSHRLAGGYNEQFF.

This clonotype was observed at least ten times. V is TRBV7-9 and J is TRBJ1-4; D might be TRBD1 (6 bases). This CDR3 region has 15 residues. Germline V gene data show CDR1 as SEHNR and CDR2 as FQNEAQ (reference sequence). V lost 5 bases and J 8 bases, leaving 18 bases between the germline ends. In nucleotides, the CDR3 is TGTGCCAGCAGCCCCCCGGACAGTCGGGGAGAAAAACTGTTTTTT. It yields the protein CASSPPDSRGEKLFF.

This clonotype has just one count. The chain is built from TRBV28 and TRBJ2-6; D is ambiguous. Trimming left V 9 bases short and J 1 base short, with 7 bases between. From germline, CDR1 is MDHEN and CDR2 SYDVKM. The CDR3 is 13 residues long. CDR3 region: CASIDSGANVLTF. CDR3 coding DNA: TGTGCCAGTATAGATTCTGGGGCCAACGTCCTGACTTTC.